This T cell receptor beta chain came from a study of identical twins. TCRdb reanalysed the 5' RACE reads using MiXCR and keeps one entry per CDR3 protein. The sample has 350,000 to 450,000 distinct CDR3 sequences, about a fifth seen once. The V segment lost 7 bases and the J segment 5 bases; nucleotides outside the gene matches: 10. This CDR3 is 15 amino acids long. Germline loops: CDR1 ENHRY, CDR2 SYGVKD. The source of this sequence is a man in his forties or fifties in good health. The V call is TRBV10-3, the J call TRBJ1-1; TRBD1 agrees at 10 bases. Sequencing was done on a sample of naive T cells sorted from blood. CDR3 nucleotide sequence: TGTGCCATCACTATTGGCGGGACAGGGGTTACTGAAGCTTTCTTT. Amino acid sequence: CAITIGGTGVTEAFF.